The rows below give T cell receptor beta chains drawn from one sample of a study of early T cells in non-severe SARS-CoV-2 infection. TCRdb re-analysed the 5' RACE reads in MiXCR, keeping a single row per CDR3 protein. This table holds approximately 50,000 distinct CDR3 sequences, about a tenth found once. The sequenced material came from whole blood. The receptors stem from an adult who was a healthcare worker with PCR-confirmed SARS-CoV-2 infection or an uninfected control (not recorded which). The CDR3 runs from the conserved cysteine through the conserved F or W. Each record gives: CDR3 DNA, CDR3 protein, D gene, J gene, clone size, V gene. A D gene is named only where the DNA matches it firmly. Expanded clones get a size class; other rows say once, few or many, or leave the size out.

TGTGCCAGCAGTGGGGACAGGGGGCCTGGCTACACCTTC	CASSGDRGPGYTF	TRBD1	TRBJ1-2	-	TRBV2
TGTGCCACCTCCCAGGGGGGACCAGCCTACGAGCAGTACTTC	CATSQGGPAYEQYF	-	TRBJ2-7	-	TRBV24-1
TGTGCCTGGAGTGTGCGGGACAGGGGTAACTATGGCTACACCTTC	CAWSVRDRGNYGYTF	TRBD1	TRBJ1-2	-	TRBV30
TGTGCCAGCAGTTTAGACGGAACCCTACCGGGGGCGCCGGACTATGGCTACACCTTC	CASSLDGTLPGAPDYGYTF	-	TRBJ1-2	medium-sized	TRBV27
TGTGCCATCAGCGGGAGGGAGAGCAATCAGCCCCAGCATTTT	CAISGRESNQPQHF	-	TRBJ1-5	many	TRBV10-3
TGTGCCAGCAGCTCTACGGCGCTTGGGACCGGGGAGCTGTTTTTT	CASSSTALGTGELFF	-	TRBJ2-2	many	TRBV11-3
TGTGCCAGCAGCCCAGGGTCCCTAGAGGGGGAGCAGTTCTTC	CASSPGSLEGEQFF	-	TRBJ2-1	-	TRBV11-3
TGCAGTGCTCGGACTAGCGGGAGTTGGGTAGATACGCAGTATTTT	CSARTSGSWVDTQYF	TRBD2	TRBJ2-3	many	TRBV20-1
TGTGCCAGTCGGACAGGCGCCAATCAGCCCCAGCATTTT	CASRTGANQPQHF	TRBD1	TRBJ1-5	-	TRBV28
TGTGCCAGCAGTGAAACGTCGGACAGGGCAGCTTTCTTT	CASSETSDRAAFF	TRBD1	TRBJ1-1	many	TRBV6-1
TGTGCCAGCAGCGTGGGACAGGGGGGCGCCTACGAGCAGTACTTC	CASSVGQGGAYEQYF	TRBD1	TRBJ2-7	many	TRBV3-1
TGTGCCAGCAGCGCCCGCAGGGGGCGAATCTATGGCTACACCTTC	CASSARRGRIYGYTF	TRBD1	TRBJ1-2	many	TRBV9
TGTGCCAGCAGCTTAGAGGTCTGGGAAAAACTGTTTTTT	CASSLEVWEKLFF	-	TRBJ1-4	many	TRBV7-2
TGTGCCAGTCAGTACGGGACAGGGCGTGAAAAACTGTTTTTT	CASQYGTGREKLFF	TRBD1	TRBJ1-4	many	TRBV12-3/TRBV12-4
TGTGCCAGCAGCCCCGGTAGCGGGAGGCTTCCCTGGAACGGGGAGCTGTTTTTT	CASSPGSGRLPWNGELFF	TRBD2	TRBJ2-2	-	TRBV11-2
TGTGCCAGCAGTCCGGATACGATCGAGCAGTACTTC	CASSPDTIEQYF	-	TRBJ2-7	many	TRBV3-1
TGCGCCAGCAGCTCGGACGGAAATAATTCACCCCTCCATTTT	CASSSDGNNSPLHF	-	TRBJ1-6	many	TRBV5-1
TGTGCCAGCAGTTACGACCTGCGGGAGAGAGCCAAAAACATTCAGTACTTC	CASSYDLRERAKNIQYF	TRBD2	TRBJ2-4	-	TRBV6-2/TRBV6-3
TGTGCCATCTTATCACTAAACACCGGGGAGCTGTTTTTT	CAILSLNTGELFF	-	TRBJ2-2	few	TRBV10-3
TGTGCCAGCAGCCCCAACCCCGGGACAAAGAACACCGGGGAGCTGTTTTTT	CASSPNPGTKNTGELFF	-	TRBJ2-2	many	TRBV7-3
TGCAGCGTCCAAATTACCGGGCAAGGAATGGGGGCTAATGAAAAACTGTTTTTT	CSVQITGQGMGANEKLFF	-	TRBJ1-4	many	TRBV29-1
TGTGCCAGCAGCCCGGGGACTAGCGGGAGAACGCAGTATTTT	CASSPGTSGRTQYF	TRBD2	TRBJ2-3	many	TRBV11-3
TGCAGTGCTAGAGTCAGTCAGGGTGGCGAAAAACTGTTTTTT	CSARVSQGGEKLFF	-	TRBJ1-4	many	TRBV20-1
TGTGCCAGCGGGAGCCAGTCTAACTATGGCTACACCTTC	CASGSQSNYGYTF	-	TRBJ1-2	few	TRBV28
TGTGCCAACAGCTCAACTCTAGCGAAAACCTACAATGAGCAGTTCTTC	CANSSTLAKTYNEQFF	-	TRBJ2-1	many	TRBV7-8
TGTGCCAGCACCCACCCAGGGAGGGCTTTCTTT	CASTHPGRAFF	-	TRBJ1-1	-	TRBV6-2/TRBV6-3
TGTGCCAGCAGCTTTTGGGGAGACACCGGGGAGCTGTTTTTT	CASSFWGDTGELFF	-	TRBJ2-2	-	TRBV5-6
TGCGCCAGCAGCCATCGGACAGACACCTACGAGCAGTACTTC	CASSHRTDTYEQYF	-	TRBJ2-7	few	TRBV4-1
TGTGCCAGCAGCTTATACGATGTGACAGGGGGAGAAAAACTGTTTTTT	CASSLYDVTGGEKLFF	TRBD1	TRBJ1-4	few	TRBV11-2
TGTGCCAGTAGTGGCCGACTAGCGTCATCCTACAATGAGCAGTTCTTC	CASSGRLASSYNEQFF	TRBD2	TRBJ2-1	many	TRBV19
TGTGCCAGCAGCCCTTATCCCGGGGGCAATGAGCAGTTCTTC	CASSPYPGGNEQFF	-	TRBJ2-1	few	TRBV7-3
TGTGCCAGCAGCCAAGATGGGGGTCGGGAGCAGTACTTC	CASSQDGGREQYF	-	TRBJ2-7	many	TRBV14
TGTGCCAGCAGCCTGGGACAGCTATCCTACGAGCAGTACTTC	CASSLGQLSYEQYF	TRBD1	TRBJ2-7	many	TRBV2
TGTGCCAGCAGCCGGGACACCACCTATGGCTACACCTTC	CASSRDTTYGYTF	-	TRBJ1-2	medium-sized	TRBV6-2/TRBV6-3
TGTGCCAGCTCACCACGGTCAGGGGAAGAGCAGTACTTC	CASSPRSGEEQYF	-	TRBJ2-7	few	TRBV18
TGTGCCAGCAGTTCGACAGAATTAAGTAGCAATCAGCCCCAGCATTTT	CASSSTELSSNQPQHF	-	TRBJ1-5	few	TRBV28
TGCGCCAGCAGCCAAGAGAGACACTCGAACACTGAAGCTTTCTTT	CASSQERHSNTEAFF	-	TRBJ1-1	many	TRBV4-3
TGTGCCAGCAGCCCCGGGACTAGCGACAACAATGAGCAGTTCTTC	CASSPGTSDNNEQFF	TRBD2	TRBJ2-1	once	TRBV7-9
TGTGCCAGCAGCTTATATACCCCAGGGAGGGCCGGGGAGCTGTTTTTT	CASSLYTPGRAGELFF	TRBD2	TRBJ2-2	-	TRBV7-3
TGTGCCAGCAGTTACAGGATTGATTCACCCCTCCACTTT	CASSYRIDSPLHF	-	TRBJ1-6	many	TRBV6-5
TGTGCCAGCAGGTTAATGCGTCCGGGACTAGCGGGGACCGGGGAGCTGTTTTTT	CASRLMRPGLAGTGELFF	TRBD2	TRBJ2-2	-	TRBV6-5
TGTGCCAGCAGTTTAAATGACAGGCTCTATGGCTACACCTTC	CASSLNDRLYGYTF	-	TRBJ1-2	-	TRBV28
TGTGCCAGCAGCTCCCTAAGGGATTTTCTCGGAAATGAGCAGTTCTTC	CASSSLRDFLGNEQFF	-	TRBJ2-1	-	TRBV11-2
TGCAGTGCTAGCGGGAGTTCCCAAGAGACCCAGTACTTC	CSASGSSQETQYF	-	TRBJ2-5	-	TRBV20-1
TGTGCCAGCGGACGGGCTAGCGTGCTCCAAGAGACCCAGTACTTC	CASGRASVLQETQYF	-	TRBJ2-5	few	TRBV9
TGTGCCAGCAAACTAGCGGAGAATGAGCAGTTCTTC	CASKLAENEQFF	TRBD2	TRBJ2-1	many	TRBV12-3/TRBV12-4
TGTGCCACCAGGGTGGGACTAGGGAGCAATGAGCAGTTCTTC	CATRVGLGSNEQFF	TRBD2	TRBJ2-1	many	TRBV7-9
TGCGCCAGCAGATCCCGGGCGATGACAGATACGCAGTATTTT	CASRSRAMTDTQYF	-	TRBJ2-3	-	TRBV5-1
TGCAGTGCTGTACAGGGGATTGAAGCTTTCTTT	CSAVQGIEAFF	TRBD1	TRBJ1-1	-	TRBV20-1
TGTGCCAGCAGCTTTGGGGGGGGAACTGAAGCTTTCTTT	CASSFGGGTEAFF	-	TRBJ1-1	many	TRBV11-2
TGTGCCAGCAGCCCATCTTCCCGGACCGGGCGTGACACCTTC	CASSPSSRTGRDTF	-	TRBJ1-2	-	TRBV7-2
TGTGCCAGCAGTTCCACCGGGACAGGTGAAGCTTTCTTT	CASSSTGTGEAFF	TRBD1	TRBJ1-1	-	TRBV6-2/TRBV6-3
TGTGCCAGCAGCTTAGTGGTAAGGACTAGCGGGACGTACAATGAGCAGTTCTTC	CASSLVVRTSGTYNEQFF	TRBD2	TRBJ2-1	many	TRBV7-2
TGCGCCAGCAGCCTTTTAGGGGGGAACACCGGGGAGCTGTTTTTT	CASSLLGGNTGELFF	-	TRBJ2-2	-	TRBV4-3
TGCGCCAGCCGCCATGTGACAGGGACTAGCGGAAAGGCCTACGAGCAGTACTTC	CASRHVTGTSGKAYEQYF	TRBD2	TRBJ2-7	few	TRBV5-1
TGTGCCAGCAGTTTAACCGGGACAGGACACTACGAGCAGTACTTC	CASSLTGTGHYEQYF	TRBD1	TRBJ2-7	many	TRBV27
TGCAGTGCTACACCAGGGACTAGCGGGGGCAATGAGCAGTTCTTC	CSATPGTSGGNEQFF	TRBD2	TRBJ2-1	few	TRBV20-1
TGTGCCACCTCCCCCGACAGGGAAGCTGGCTACACCTTC	CATSPDREAGYTF	TRBD1	TRBJ1-2	-	TRBV10-3